One sample yielded the 29 T cell receptor beta chains listed below, sequenced in a study of CD4 T cells in relation to SARS-CoV-2 and coronaviruses. The unexposed donors gave CD4+ T cells in about 2011-2018, prior to COVID-19. Isolation of CD4+ T cells took place after roughly nine days in culture. Libraries were prepared by immunoSEQ multiplex PCR; TCRdb keeps only in-frame clonotypes and omits some of them. The sample yields about 19,000 clones, roughly 77% seen once. These receptors lack a known antigen. Material: CD4+ T cells from PBMCs, cultured in vitro. These receptors came from a human donor in good health.

This clone showed up just a few times. The V call is TRBV3-1 (or the pseudogene TRBV3-2), the J call TRBJ1-1; no clear D. The germline gives CDR1 LGHDT, CDR2 YNNKEL (reference sequence). V was trimmed by 1 base and J by 0 bases, leaving 3 bases between them. The CDR3 consists of 13 residues. The CDR3 loop reads CASSQALNTEAFF. As DNA, the CDR3 is TGTGCCAGCAGCCAAGCATTGAACACTGAAGCTTTCTTT.

CDR3 loop: CASSWGQGAYEQYF. CDR3 DNA: TGTGCCAGCAGCTGGGGACAGGGGGCGTACGAGCAGTACTTC. The J gene is TRBJ2-7, the V gene TRBV7-2; 12 nucleotides match TRBD1. The CDR3 totals 14 residues. Germline-derived CDR1 and CDR2 are SGHTA and FQGNSA. V trimming: 4 bases; J trimming: 4 bases; junction bases outside the gene matches: 2.

This chain uses TRBV19 with TRBJ1-6, with D maybe TRBD1 (6 bases). Germline assignment: CDR1 LNHDA and CDR2 SQIVND (reference sequence). This CDR3 has 13 amino acids. V lost 7 bases, J lost 10 bases, and 14 bases lay in between. The CDR3 DNA follows: TGTGCCAGTAACCCAGGGGTAAACTCACCCCTCCACTTT. As protein: CASNPGVNSPLHF.

The rearrangement links TRBV4-2 to TRBJ1-5, with 8 positions matching TRBD1. The V and J ends lost 0 bases and 1 base, in that order; junction bases with no gene match: 14. The CDR3 contains 20 residues. CDR1 and CDR2 (germline): LGHNA, YNFKEQ. The CDR3 protein is CASSQDLGGTGHNSNQPQHF. The CDR3 DNA sequence: TGTGCCAGCAGCCAAGATCTGGGAGGGACAGGACACAACAGCAATCAGCCCCAGCATTTT.

This clone was seen only a few times. The chain couples TRBV10-2 to TRBJ1-1, with D tentatively TRBD1 (5 bases). The CDR3 contains 13 residues. Germline CDR1 WSHSY, CDR2 SAAADI. V lost 6 bases, J lost 4 bases, and 12 bases lay in between. This chain's CDR3 is CASRAGWSTEAFF. The CDR3 DNA is TGCGCCAGCAGAGCAGGGTGGTCCACTGAAGCTTTCTTT.

J is TRBJ1-1 and V is TRBV27, with D possibly being TRBD1 (6 bases). V lost 6 bases to trimming and J lost 2 bases, with 10 bases between them. In germline, CDR1 is MNHEY, CDR2 SMNVEV (reference sequence). This CDR3 is built from 13 residues. The CDR3 nucleotides read TGTGCCAGCAGACCGGACAGAAACACTGAAGCTTTCTTT. It encodes CASRPDRNTEAFF.

CDR3 bases: TGTGCCAGCAGTTACGAGGCATTCCGGATCGGGCTGAACACTGAAGCTTTCTTT. The encoded protein is CASSYEAFRIGLNTEAFF. The rearrangement uses TRBV6-2 or TRBV6-3 and TRBJ1-1; the D is unclear. The CDR3 runs to 18 residues. Germline-derived CDR1 and CDR2 are MNHEY and SVGEGT. Trimming removed 2 bases at V and 0 bases at J, with 19 bases between.

The rearrangement uses TRBV2 and TRBJ1-2; tentative D call: TRBD1 (6 bases). This CDR3 is 11 amino acids long. Deletions cut 7 bases from V and 6 bases from J, with 9 bases between. CDR1 and CDR2 from the germline V gene are SNHLY and FYNNEI. The DNA of the CDR3 is TGTGCCAGCAAGGGGGGAAATGGCTACACCTTC. Translating it yields CASKGGNGYTF.

This chain connects TRBV18 to TRBJ1-5; D possibly corresponds to TRBD1 (5 bases). Germline V gene data show CDR1 as KGHSH and CDR2 as LQKENI. This CDR3 spans 15 amino acids. The V end was cut by 4 bases, the J end by 2 bases, with 12 bases between. The CDR3 loop is CASSRSQDRNQPQHF. In DNA, the CDR3 is TGTGCCAGCTCACGGTCACAGGATCGCAATCAGCCCCAGCATTTT.

The rearrangement links TRBV19 to TRBJ2-5; weak D call: TRBD1 (5 bases). The length of the CDR3 is 15 residues. The V gene's germline CDR1 is LNHDA and CDR2 SQIVND (reference sequence). V was clipped by 3 bases and J by 4 bases, with 15 bases between them. The CDR3 sequence: CASSIASSQGETQYF. CDR3 nucleotides: TGTGCCAGTAGTATCGCGTCTTCGCAGGGAGAGACCCAGTACTTC.

CDR3 bases: TGTGCCAGCAGTGAAAGGGGAGTACCGGTCACTGAAGCTTTCTTT. Its translation is CASSERGVPVTEAFF. V is TRBV6-4 and J is TRBJ1-1; D may be TRBD1 (5 bases). There are 15 residues in the CDR3. Deletions cut 3 bases from V and 4 bases from J, with 15 bases between. The V gene's germline CDR1 is MRHNA and CDR2 SNTAGT.

The rearrangement joins TRBV21-1 to TRBJ2-7. TRBV21-1 is a pseudogene segment. The CDR3 spans 12 residues. The CDR3 sequence: CASSNGDHEQYF. Written as DNA, the CDR3 is TGTGCCAGCAGCAATGGTGACCACGAGCAGTACTTC.

The chain links TRBV2 to TRBJ2-7, with D tentatively TRBD1 (5 bases). Trimming cost V 10 bases and J 4 bases, with 14 bases left between them. The CDR3 spans 12 residues. CDR1 is SNHLY, CDR2 FYNNEI, per germline. The CDR3 loop is CANGREVYEQYF. DNA of the CDR3: TGTGCCAACGGCAGGGAAGTATACGAGCAGTACTTC.

V is TRBV6-5 and J is TRBJ1-1, with a weak D call TRBD1 (6 bases). The ends were cut back, 2 bases at V and 6 bases at J, with 13 bases in the middle. The germline V gene encodes CDR1 MNHEY and CDR2 SVGAGI. This CDR3 is built from 14 residues. CDR3 sequence: CASSYGGAGAEAFF. The CDR3 nucleotides are TGTGCCAGCAGTTACGGGGGAGCAGGGGCTGAAGCTTTCTTT.

The sample holds one count of this clone. The rearrangement uses TRBV12-5 and TRBJ1-5; D not resolved. This CDR3 region has 15 residues. Germline V gene sequence: CDR1 LGHNT, CDR2 FRNRAP. Trimming removed 0 bases at V and 8 bases at J, with 14 bases between. The CDR3 DNA reads TGTGCTAGTGGTTTGGTACTTAAAGGCTCAGAGCCCCAGCATTTT. It yields the protein CASGLVLKGSEPQHF.

The chain employs TRBV28 and TRBJ2-3; no definite D call. V was pared by 6 bases and J by 0 bases, with 13 bases between. CDR1 is MDHEN, CDR2 SYDVKM, per germline. CDR3 length: 15 amino acids. CDR3 coding DNA: TGTGCCAGCAGCCCTTCAGATTCTAGCACAGATACGCAGTATTTT. Its protein is CASSPSDSSTDTQYF. Based on the CDR3 plus reference TRBV28 and TRBJ2-3, the full variable domain is DVKVTQSSRYLVKRTGEKVFLECVQDMDHENMFWYRQDPGLGLRLIYFSYDVKMKEKGDIPEGYSVSREKKERFSLILESASTNQTSMYLCASSPSDSSTDTQYFGPGTRLTVL.

V is TRBV4-2 and J is TRBJ1-2; 8 bases align to TRBD1. Trimming took 0 bases from V and 4 from J; bases not matched to a gene: 10. The CDR3 consists of 17 residues. Germline-derived CDR1 and CDR2 are LGHNA and YNFKEQ. In DNA, the CDR3 is TGTGCCAGCAGCCAAGAGATGACGGACAGGGCGAGCTATGGCTACACCTTC. Its protein is CASSQEMTDRASYGYTF.

J is TRBJ1-4 and V is TRBV30; tentative D call: TRBD1 (5 bases). The CDR3 is 13 residues long. Per the germline V gene, CDR1 is GTSNPN and CDR2 is SVGIG (reference sequence). Trimming removed 5 bases from V and 7 bases from J, with 14 bases in between. The CDR3 is CAWRTPPGEKLFF. The CDR3 DNA follows: TGTGCCTGGCGGACACCCCCAGGTGAAAAACTGTTTTTT.

This sequence joins TRBV6-1 and TRBJ2-1; D is unclear. This CDR3 spans 13 amino acids. Germline CDR1 is MNHNS and CDR2 is SASEGT. Trimming removed 1 base from V and 15 bases from J, with 16 bases in between. Here the CDR3 DNA reads TGTGCCAGCAGTGAAGTATATAACGGGCTATGGTTCTTC. Its translation is CASSEVYNGLWFF.

V is TRBV4-1 and J is TRBJ1-3; D call uncertain. V shed 2 bases and J shed 0 bases, with 8 bases lying between them. The germline V gene has CDR1 MGHRA and CDR2 YSYEKL. This CDR3 comprises 15 residues. CDR3 protein: CASSQMGPSGNTIYF. CDR3 coding DNA: TGCGCCAGCAGCCAAATGGGTCCCTCTGGAAACACCATATATTTT.

The chain recombines TRBV7-3 with TRBJ2-1, with 7 bases identical to TRBD1. Germline trimming cut 3 bases from V and 4 bases from J; bases unmatched to any gene: 9. There are 16 residues in the CDR3. Germline CDR1 is SGHTA and CDR2 is FQGTGA. CDR3: CASSFDIRTGYNEQFF. For the CDR3, the DNA is TGTGCCAGCAGCTTCGATATTCGGACAGGATACAATGAGCAGTTCTTC.

J is TRBJ2-3 and V is TRBV5-1; 10 bases line up with TRBD1. With 2 bases clipped from V and 2 bases from J, the junction kept 5 bases outside the gene matches. Germline-derived CDR1 and CDR2 are SGHRS and YFSETQ. The CDR3 loop spans 16 amino acids. The CDR3 DNA follows: TGCGCCAGCAGCTTCGGGGACAGGGGTTTCACAGATACGCAGTATTTT. This codes for CASSFGDRGFTDTQYF.

The rearrangement uses TRBV24-1 and TRBJ1-2, with a possible D match to TRBD1 (6 bases). CDR3 length: 18 residues. Trimming removed 3 bases from V and 5 bases from J, with 24 bases in between. CDR1 is KGHDR and CDR2 is SFDVKD in the germline V gene. The CDR3 DNA sequence: TGTGCCACCAGTGATCACCCGGGACAACGGGAGGGAGGTTATGGCTACACCTTC. The encoded protein is CATSDHPGQREGGYGYTF.

The V and J genes are TRBV3-1 (or the pseudogene TRBV3-2) and TRBJ2-3; 11 bases map to TRBD2. The J segment lost 1 base and the V segment lost 4 bases, leaving 4 bases of the junction unmatched. CDR3 size: 16 residues. Germline V gene sequence: CDR1 LGHDT, CDR2 YNNKEL (reference sequence). The CDR3 DNA reads TGTGCCAGCAGCCCCGCACTAGCGGGAGGCACAGATACGCAGTATTTT. Translated: CASSPALAGGTDTQYF.

This chain uses TRBV19 with TRBJ1-1; no clear D. The CDR3 contains 14 residues. V lost 7 bases to trimming and J lost 1 base, with 13 bases between them. Germline V gene lookup returns CDR1 LNHDA and CDR2 SQIVND (reference sequence). The CDR3 here is CASTLMVGNTEAFF. CDR3 sequence (DNA): TGTGCCAGTACCCTCATGGTCGGGAACACTGAAGCTTTCTTT.

The genes are TRBV6-1 and TRBJ2-7; D is uncertain. The CDR3 has 11 amino acids. Germline CDR1 reads MNHNS; CDR2 reads SASEGT. V was clipped by 3 bases and J by 4 bases, with 4 bases between them. CDR3 sequence reads: CASSENYEQYF. The CDR3 DNA sequence: TGTGCCAGCAGTGAGAATTACGAGCAGTACTTC.

This sequence joins TRBV30 and TRBJ1-1; D not resolved. V was shortened by 2 bases and J by 4 bases, with 11 bases between the two germline ends. The CDR3 length is 13 residues. Germline assignment: CDR1 GTSNPN and CDR2 SVGIG (reference sequence). This CDR3 reads CAWSNNRFTEAFF. The CDR3 bases are TGTGCCTGGAGTAACAACAGATTCACTGAAGCTTTCTTT.

The chain uses TRBV27 and TRBJ2-2, with TRBD1 matching over 8 bases. Germline V gene lookup returns CDR1 MNHEY and CDR2 SMNVEV (reference sequence). The CDR3 has 14 amino acids. V was pared by 2 bases and J by 7 bases, with 3 bases of the junction left unmatched. CDR3 in DNA: TGTGCCAGCAGTTTAGAACAGGGGGTCGGGGAGCTGTTTTTT. This sequence encodes CASSLEQGVGELFF.

J is TRBJ2-1 and V is TRBV5-1; 8 bases map to TRBD2. Per the germline V gene, CDR1 is SGHRS and CDR2 is YFSETQ. CDR3 length: 16 amino acids. Trimming removed 4 bases from V and 6 bases from J; junction bases left unmatched: 12. The CDR3: CASSTGTSINGNEQFF. Here the CDR3 DNA reads TGCGCCAGCAGCACTGGGACTAGTATAAATGGCAATGAGCAGTTCTTC.